This T cell receptor (beta chain) was recorded in a study of a mutant IDH1 vaccine in newly diagnosed glioma. Across the whole study: The earlier regimen, radiotherapy, temozolomide, or both, was most often both. Findings and caveats of the study: Detectable vaccine-induced immune responses arose in roughly 93% of patients.

The protocol was immunoSEQ multiplex PCR, while the TCRdb copy is restricted to in-frame clones and leaves out a portion. The repertoire has around 40,000 clones, over 75% of them found once; the top ten carry around 1.7%. Time point in this sample: week 5, during vaccination. Doses consisted of 300 ug of mutant IDH1 20-mer peptide each, paired with topical imiquimod. On this clone itself: Its cognate antigen is unknown.

This CDR3 spans 15 amino acids. CDR1 SEHNR and CDR2 FQNEAQ come from the germline V gene (reference sequence). Trimming left V 5 bases short and J 6 bases short, with 20 bases between. This receptor was identified in a man aged 35-49 years with glioma. Sequenced here: PBMCs, sampled from a glioma patient whose treatment included an IDH1 peptide vaccine. The chain uses TRBV7-9 and TRBJ2-7, with D maybe TRBD2 (6 bases). The CDR3 is CASSLAGRPFLEQYF. As DNA, the CDR3 is TGTGCCAGCAGCCTGGCGGGACGACCCTTCCTCGAGCAGTACTTC.